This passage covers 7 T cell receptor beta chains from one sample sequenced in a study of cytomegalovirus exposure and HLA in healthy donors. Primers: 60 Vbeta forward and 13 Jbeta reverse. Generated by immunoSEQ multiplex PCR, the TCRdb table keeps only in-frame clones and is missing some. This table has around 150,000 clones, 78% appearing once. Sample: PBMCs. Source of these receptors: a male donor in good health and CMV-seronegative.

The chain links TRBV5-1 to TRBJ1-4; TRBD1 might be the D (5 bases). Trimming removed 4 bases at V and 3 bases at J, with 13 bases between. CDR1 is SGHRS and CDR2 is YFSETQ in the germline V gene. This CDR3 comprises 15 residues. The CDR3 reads CASSVTVSANEKLFF. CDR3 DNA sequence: TGCGCCAGCAGCGTGACAGTGTCAGCTAATGAAAAACTGTTTTTT. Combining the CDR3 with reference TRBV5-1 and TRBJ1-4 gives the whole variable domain KAGVTQTPRYLIKTRGQQVTLSCSPISGHRSVSWYQQTPGQGLQFLFEYFSETQRNKGNFPGRFSGRQFSNSRSEMNVSTLELGDSALYLCASSVTVSANEKLFFGSGTQLSVL.

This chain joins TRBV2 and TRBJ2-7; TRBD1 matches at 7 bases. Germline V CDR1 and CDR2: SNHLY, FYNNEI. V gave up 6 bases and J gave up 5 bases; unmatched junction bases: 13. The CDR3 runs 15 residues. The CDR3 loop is CASRANSGTDDEQYF. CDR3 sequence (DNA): TGTGCCAGCAGGGCTAACTCCGGGACAGACGACGAGCAGTACTTC.

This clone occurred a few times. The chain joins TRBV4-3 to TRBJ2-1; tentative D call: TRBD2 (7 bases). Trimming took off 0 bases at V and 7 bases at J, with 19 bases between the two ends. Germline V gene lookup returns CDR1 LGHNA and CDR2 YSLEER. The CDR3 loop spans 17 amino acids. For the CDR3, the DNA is TGCGCCAGCAGCCAAGATCGGGGGGCGAGTTCGGGTAATGAGCAGTTCTTC. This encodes CASSQDRGASSGNEQFF.

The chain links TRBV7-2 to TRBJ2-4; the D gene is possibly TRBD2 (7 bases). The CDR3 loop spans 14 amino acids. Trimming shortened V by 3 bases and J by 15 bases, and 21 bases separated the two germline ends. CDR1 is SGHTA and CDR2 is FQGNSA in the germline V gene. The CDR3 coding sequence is TGTGCCAGCAGCTTTAGGGGGGGCCAGGTTCGGAGGTACTTC. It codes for CASSFRGGQVRRYF.

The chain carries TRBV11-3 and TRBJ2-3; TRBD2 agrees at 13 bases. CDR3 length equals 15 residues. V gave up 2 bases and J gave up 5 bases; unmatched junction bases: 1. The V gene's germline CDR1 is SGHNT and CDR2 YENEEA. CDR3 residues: CASSLRTSGGDTQYF. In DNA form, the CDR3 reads TGTGCCAGCAGCTTAAGGACTAGCGGGGGAGATACGCAGTATTTT.

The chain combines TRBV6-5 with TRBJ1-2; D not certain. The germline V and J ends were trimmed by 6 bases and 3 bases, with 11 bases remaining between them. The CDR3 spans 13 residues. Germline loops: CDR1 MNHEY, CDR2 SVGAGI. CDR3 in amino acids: CASRSDTDYGYTF. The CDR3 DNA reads TGTGCCAGCAGGTCCGACACGGACTATGGCTACACCTTC.

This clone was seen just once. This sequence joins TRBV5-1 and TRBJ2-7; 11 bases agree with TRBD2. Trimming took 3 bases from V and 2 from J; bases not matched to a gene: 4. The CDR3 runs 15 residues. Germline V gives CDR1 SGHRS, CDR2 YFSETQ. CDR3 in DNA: TGCGCCAGCAGCTGGGGACTAGCGGATACCTACGAGCAGTACTTC. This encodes CASSWGLADTYEQYF.